This TCR beta chain was recovered during a study of blood T cell repertoires in COVID-19. Across the whole study: Sources were T cells, B-cell-depleted T cells, or PBMCs; the material itself was cDNA or gDNA.

In the original workflow: Estimation of nucleated cell counts relied on the amplification of reference gene primers. Method: immunoSEQ multiplex PCR; TCRdb's copy keeps in-frame clones and lacks some. The V and J calls and the clone size are those of that table, but D and trimming were determined from the DNA. The sample shows some 170,000 clones, approximately 80% of them seen only once. Source material: peripheral blood. This receptor was taken from a woman over 75 with active or convalescent COVID-19.

CDR3 sequence reads: CASSILAGGHSTDTQYF. CDR3 DNA: TGTGCCAGTAGTATTCTAGCGGGGGGGCACAGCACAGATACGCAGTATTTT. V is TRBV19 and J is TRBJ2-3; 12 bases are shared with TRBD2. The V gene's germline CDR1 is LNHDA and CDR2 SQIVND (reference sequence). V was clipped by 3 bases and J by 0 bases; unmatched bases: 4. CDR3 length: 17 residues.